A selection of T cell receptor beta chains follows, all from one sample in a study of T cell repertoires in cytomegalovirus infection. TCRdb re-called the reads through MiXCR, storing one row per CDR3 protein. The data contain approximately 200,000 distinct CDR3 sequences, roughly 27% of them singletons. The specimen sequenced was PBMCs. The receptors derive from a human donor in good health (CMV status not recorded). Some clones in this sample may be carry-over from other donors' samples. Both conserved end residues are part of each CDR3. The D gene is left open where the match is weak. Some rows have no size entry. The others give once, few or many, or a class for an expanded clone.

J gene,clone size,D gene,V gene,CDR3 DNA,CDR3 protein
TRBJ1-2,-,TRBD1,TRBV29-1,TGCAGCGTTGAGACAGGGAGCTATGGCTACACCTTC,CSVETGSYGYTF
TRBJ2-7,-,-,TRBV5-1,TGCGCCAGCAGCTTCCGGGACGCCAATTCCGAGCAGTACTTC,CASSFRDANSEQYF
TRBJ2-7,-,-,TRBV20-1,TGCAGTGCTATGAGGGGTCAACCCTACGAGCAGTACTTC,CSAMRGQPYEQYF
TRBJ2-7,-,TRBD2,TRBV19,TGTGCCAGTAGTACTAAAGGGACTAGCGGGATTAGAGAGCAGTACTTC,CASSTKGTSGIREQYF
TRBJ1-1,-,TRBD1,TRBV29-1,TGCAGCGTCGCCGGGACAGTGAACACTGAAGCTTTCTTT,CSVAGTVNTEAFF
TRBJ1-1,few,-,TRBV6-2/TRBV6-3,TGTGCCAGCAGTTCTCCGAGGGACATGAACACTGAAGCTTTCTTT,CASSSPRDMNTEAFF
TRBJ1-6,-,-,TRBV7-3,TGTGCCAGCAGCTCGCAGGGCTATAATTCACCCCTCCACTTT,CASSSQGYNSPLHF
TRBJ1-5,few,TRBD1,TRBV5-6,TGTGCCAGCAGCCCGAGTCCAGGGACAGGGGATCAGCCCCAGCATTTT,CASSPSPGTGDQPQHF
TRBJ1-1,-,-,TRBV5-1,TGCGCCAGCAGCTTGGACCTAGGGGCCGAAGGGAATGAAGCTTTCTTT,CASSLDLGAEGNEAFF
TRBJ1-4,-,-,TRBV4-1,TGCGCCAGCAGCCAAGGAGTACACCGCCTAGATAATGAAAAACTGTTTTTT,CASSQGVHRLDNEKLFF
TRBJ1-4,-,-,TRBV29-1,TGCAGCGTGGAAACCGGGACATCGAAACTGTTTTTT,CSVETGTSKLFF
TRBJ1-4,-,-,TRBV7-9,TGTGCCAGCAGCCCCGGGACGGCTAATAATGAAAAACTGTTTTTT,CASSPGTANNEKLFF
TRBJ2-4,-,-,TRBV11-2,TGTGCCAGCAGGGACCGGGCCCCCGAGAGCATTCAGTACTTC,CASRDRAPESIQYF
TRBJ2-3,-,-,TRBV5-1,TGCGCCAGCAGCCCGGACTTGTGGAGAACCACAGATACGCAGTATTTT,CASSPDLWRTTDTQYF
TRBJ1-1,many,TRBD1,TRBV7-2,TGTGCCAGCAGCTCGACAGGGTGGGGGGACACTGAAGCTTTCTTT,CASSSTGWGDTEAFF
TRBJ2-1,-,TRBD2,TRBV7-6,TGTGCCAGCAGCTTAGTTAGCGGGAGAAGCTCCTACAATGAGCAGTTCTTC,CASSLVSGRSSYNEQFF
TRBJ2-1,few,TRBD2,TRBV2,TGTGCCAGCCGTGAGGAGAGCGGGGGGGCCAATGAGCAGTTCTTC,CASREESGGANEQFF
TRBJ1-5,-,TRBD1,TRBV6-1,TGTGCCAGCAGTGAAGATCCCGGACAGGGGTTGGAGCCCCAGCATTTT,CASSEDPGQGLEPQHF
TRBJ2-1,few,-,TRBV6-2/TRBV6-3,TGTGCCAGCAGTTACTCGATCCAGCGGTTCTCCTACAATGAGCAGTTCTTC,CASSYSIQRFSYNEQFF
TRBJ2-2,-,-,TRBV5-5,TGTGCCAGCAGCTTGGCAGGGCAGTACACCGGGGAGCTGTTTTTT,CASSLAGQYTGELFF
TRBJ2-1,few,-,TRBV5-1,TGCGCCAGCAGCTCTCGGCAGGTGGGAGGCAATGAGCAGTTCTTC,CASSSRQVGGNEQFF
TRBJ2-7,few,-,TRBV7-2,TGTGCCAGCAGCTTAGACCACGGACCCTACGAGCAGTACTTC,CASSLDHGPYEQYF
TRBJ1-5,few,-,TRBV6-6,TGTGCCAGCAGTCCTAGGGGACGGCCTACACTTAGCAATCAGCCCCAGCATTTT,CASSPRGRPTLSNQPQHF
TRBJ2-1,few,-,TRBV6-2/TRBV6-3,TGTGCCAGCAGTGAAGGTCAGGGCCCCTACAATGAGCAGTTCTTC,CASSEGQGPYNEQFF
TRBJ2-1,-,TRBD2,TRBV12-3/TRBV12-4,TGTGCCAGCAGTTTAAGGACTAGCGATTCGAATGAGCAGTTCTTC,CASSLRTSDSNEQFF
TRBJ1-5,many,-,TRBV7-2,TGTGCCAGCAGCTCCGAGTACAATCAGCCCCAGCATTTT,CASSSEYNQPQHF
TRBJ2-3,few,TRBD1,TRBV9,TGTGCCAGCAGCGTAGAAGGGGGCTCGCTCACAGATACGCAGTATTTT,CASSVEGGSLTDTQYF
TRBJ1-2,-,-,TRBV6-2/TRBV6-3,TGTGCCAGCAGTTACCGGACGAGCCGAGGCTATGGCTACACCTTC,CASSYRTSRGYGYTF
TRBJ1-1,many,-,TRBV2,TGTGCCAGCAGTGTAAGGCAGAGTCTTGAAGCTTTCTTT,CASSVRQSLEAFF
TRBJ2-1,-,TRBD2,TRBV5-1,TGCGCCAGCAGCTTGAGGCCTAGCGGGGGGGCCAATGAGCAGTTCTTC,CASSLRPSGGANEQFF
TRBJ1-4,few,-,TRBV6-5,TGTGCCAGCAGTTACTCATGGGGCGAAAAACTGTTTTTT,CASSYSWGEKLFF
TRBJ1-6,many,-,TRBV7-2,TGTGCCAGCAGCCATGACGGAAGTCCCCTCCACTTT,CASSHDGSPLHF
TRBJ2-5,many,-,TRBV7-3,TGTGCCAGCAGTCTTACGGTCGAGACCCAGTACTTC,CASSLTVETQYF
TRBJ1-2,many,-,TRBV7-2,TGTGCCAGCAGCTTAGCCCCCGCGGGGGTAGGAGCCGGAGCCTATGGCTACACCTTC,CASSLAPAGVGAGAYGYTF
TRBJ2-2,many,TRBD1,TRBV24-1,TGTGCCGCACGGGGACAGGAGGTCGGGGAGCTGTTTTTT,CAARGQEVGELFF
TRBJ2-5,few,-,TRBV20-1,TGCAGTGCTAGGGATTCTCGGGGGCCACAAGAGACCCAGTACTTC,CSARDSRGPQETQYF
TRBJ2-1,-,-,TRBV2,TGTGCCAGCAGTTTTTCCACTTGGGGGGAGCAGTTCTTC,CASSFSTWGEQFF
TRBJ2-7,few,TRBD1,TRBV24-1,TGTGCCACCAGTGAAACGCCGTGGGACAGCTACGAGCAGTACTTC,CATSETPWDSYEQYF
TRBJ1-3,-,TRBD1,TRBV2,TGTGCCAGCAGCGCCGGGGACAGCGGAAACACCATATATTTT,CASSAGDSGNTIYF
TRBJ2-7,few,TRBD2,TRBV29-1,TGCAGCGTTGGGCGGGGGAGCTCCTACGAGCAGTACTTC,CSVGRGSSYEQYF
TRBJ1-1,once,-,TRBV5-6,TGTGCCAGCAGCGGTGGACAGATGCTGGGGGGAAGCACTGAAGCTTTCTTT,CASSGGQMLGGSTEAFF
TRBJ1-4,-,-,TRBV7-6,TGTGCCAGCAGCCCATACGACCTCACTAATGAAAAACTGTTTTTT,CASSPYDLTNEKLFF
TRBJ1-5,-,TRBD1,TRBV29-1,TGCAGCGTTGGAGAGACAGGGGGCCGTGGTCAGCCCCAGCATTTT,CSVGETGGRGQPQHF
TRBJ1-4,-,-,TRBV6-5,TGTGCCAGCAGTTACCCGCCCTCTACCGGGACAAGGGTCACGGCAACTAATGAAAAACTGTTTTTT,CASSYPPSTGTRVTATNEKLFF
TRBJ1-1,-,-,TRBV19,TGTGCCAGTTCATACCGGTCGGTGACTGAAGCTTTCTTT,CASSYRSVTEAFF
TRBJ1-1,many,TRBD1,TRBV7-2,TGTGCCAGCAGCCGACAGGGTTCGACTGAAGCTTTCTTT,CASSRQGSTEAFF
TRBJ1-1,few,TRBD1,TRBV20-1,TGCAGTGCTAGAGGGCAGATTCGGGGACAGGGGTCGGGGGCTTTCTTT,CSARGQIRGQGSGAFF
TRBJ2-1,-,-,TRBV10-3,TGTGCCATCAGTCCGACTAGTGATGAGCAGTTCTTC,CAISPTSDEQFF
TRBJ1-3,-,TRBD1,TRBV12-3/TRBV12-4,TGTGCCAGCAGTGGACAGGGAAAGGGTTTCTCTGGAAACACCATATATTTT,CASSGQGKGFSGNTIYF
TRBJ2-1,-,TRBD1,TRBV5-5,TGTGCCAGCAGCTACTACCGGGACAGGGGGCAGGATGAGCAGTTCTTC,CASSYYRDRGQDEQFF
TRBJ2-2,-,-,TRBV7-2,TGTGCCAGCAGGCCGACAAGGGCCGGGGAGCTGTTTTTT,CASRPTRAGELFF